The subject of this entry is one TCR beta chain. The entry originates in a study of blood T cell repertoires in COVID-19. The overall study: T cells, B-cell-depleted T cells, or PBMCs supplied cDNA or gDNA.

In the original processing: How many nucleated cells were present was estimated from reference gene primer amplification. Some clones are missing from TCRdb's copy, which holds only in-frame ones; the method was immunoSEQ multiplex PCR. V and J calls and clone size are those listed in that table; D and trimming were worked out from the DNA. Of under 300,000 clones listed, approximately 91% were seen once; the top ten hold around 1.7%. The CDR3 consists of 14 residues. Looked up from germline, CDR1 is SGHTA and CDR2 is FQGNSA. The trim removed 5 bases at V and 5 bases at J, leaving 7 bases unmatched. Cohorts were based on clinical histories the participants reported. Recovered status applied to Cohort 3 donors who had two consecutive negative PCRs. It also applied to those with clearance or with symptom resolution.

This TCR came from a woman between 40 and 50 years old who had recovered from COVID-19. The V and J genes are TRBV7-2 and TRBJ2-5; 8 nucleotides align to TRBD1. Sequences were obtained from PBMCs or T cells enriched from blood (not recorded which). The CDR3 bases are TGTGCCAGCAGCCAAGCCGGGACAGGTGAGACCCAGTACTTC. This encodes CASSQAGTGETQYF.